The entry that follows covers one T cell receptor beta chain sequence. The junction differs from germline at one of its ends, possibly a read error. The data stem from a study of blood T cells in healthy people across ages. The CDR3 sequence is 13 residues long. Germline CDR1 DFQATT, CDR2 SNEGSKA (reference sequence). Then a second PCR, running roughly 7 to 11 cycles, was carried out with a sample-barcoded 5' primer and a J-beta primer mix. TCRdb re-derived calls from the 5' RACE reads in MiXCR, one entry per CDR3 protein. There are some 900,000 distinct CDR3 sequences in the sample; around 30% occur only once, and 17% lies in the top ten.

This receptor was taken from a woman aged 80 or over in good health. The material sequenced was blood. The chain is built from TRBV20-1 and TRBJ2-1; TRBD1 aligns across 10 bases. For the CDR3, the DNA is TGTAGTGCTAGAGGACAGGGGGTTAGGACCCAGTTCTTC. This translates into CSARGQGVRTQFF.